A selection of T cell receptor beta chains follows, all from one sample in a study of T cell responses to AZD1222 COVID-19 vaccine. Using immunoSEQ multiplex PCR, the repertoire was profiled, and TCRdb retains in-frame clones only, with some absent. The sample includes around 160,000 clones, 90% to 95% of them seen just once. Source: peripheral blood, taken on day 0 of MenACWY control vaccination. The receptor source for this set is an adult in good health. Each CDR3 is given without its conserved first and last residue.

j_gene: TRBJ2-1
v_gene: TRBV5-1
len: 10
CDR3aa: ASSFITDEQF

j_gene: TRBJ2-1
v_gene: TRBV6-1
len: 11
CDR3aa: ASSEGTYNEQF

j_gene: TRBJ1-1
v_gene: TRBV6-5
len: 12
CDR3aa: ASTRQGAHTEAF

j_gene: TRBJ2-1
v_gene: TRBV7-9
len: 14
CDR3aa: ASSLGRSGGLNEQF

j_gene: TRBJ2-3
v_gene: TRBV3-1/TRBV3-2
len: 15
CDR3aa: ASSQDLAGPSTDTQY

j_gene: TRBJ2-7
v_gene: TRBV2
len: 11
CDR3aa: AGSSRWGYEQY

j_gene: TRBJ2-7
v_gene: TRBV11-1
len: 13
CDR3aa: ASSLVSQPSYEQY

j_gene: TRBJ2-1
v_gene: TRBV19
len: 16
CDR3aa: ASSIRLAGGAAYNEQF

j_gene: TRBJ1-1
v_gene: TRBV5-1
len: 13
CDR3aa: ASSRTTGYSPEAF

j_gene: TRBJ2-7
v_gene: TRBV7-9
len: 13
CDR3aa: ASSDITGRGNEQY

j_gene: TRBJ1-1
v_gene: TRBV18
len: 13
CDR3aa: ASSPPAGSQGEAF

j_gene: TRBJ1-3
v_gene: TRBV25-1
len: 13
CDR3aa: ASSEDRGLGNTIY

j_gene: TRBJ2-7
v_gene: TRBV6-2/TRBV6-3
len: 13
CDR3aa: ASSPPSGTTYEQY

j_gene: TRBJ1-2
v_gene: TRBV28
len: 10
CDR3aa: ASSLPGYGYT

j_gene: TRBJ1-2
v_gene: TRBV6-5
len: 10
CDR3aa: ASSSKPYGYT

j_gene: TRBJ2-5
v_gene: TRBV9
len: 13
CDR3aa: ASSVGDPAGETQY

j_gene: TRBJ2-5
v_gene: TRBV18
len: 13
CDR3aa: ASSPARAREETQY

j_gene: TRBJ2-7
v_gene: TRBV20-1
len: 12
CDR3aa: SASRASRNYEQY

j_gene: TRBJ2-2
v_gene: TRBV25-1
len: 12
CDR3aa: ASRLAGGTGELF

j_gene: TRBJ1-2
v_gene: TRBV7-2
len: 11
CDR3aa: ASEPGGSVGYT

j_gene: TRBJ2-2
v_gene: TRBV7-2
len: 13
CDR3aa: ASSQMRRVVGELF

j_gene: TRBJ2-7
v_gene: TRBV3-1/TRBV3-2
len: 14
CDR3aa: ASSLGLAGGPGEQY

j_gene: TRBJ2-1
v_gene: TRBV7-3
len: 13
CDR3aa: ASSPLSGGANEQF

j_gene: TRBJ2-7
v_gene: TRBV2
len: 14
CDR3aa: ASRDGQWTPSYEQY

j_gene: TRBJ1-1
v_gene: TRBV25-1
len: 13
CDR3aa: ASSPGLNDRLEAF

j_gene: TRBJ2-5
v_gene: TRBV7-6
len: 13
CDR3aa: ASSFGTDREETQY

j_gene: TRBJ2-5
v_gene: TRBV29-1
len: 7
CDR3aa: SVGETQY

j_gene: TRBJ2-1
v_gene: TRBV6-2/TRBV6-3
len: 13
CDR3aa: ASSLGLAGHNEQF

j_gene: TRBJ1-1
v_gene: TRBV5-1
len: 13
CDR3aa: ASSFEGQGGTEAF

j_gene: TRBJ1-1
v_gene: TRBV7-3
len: 13
CDR3aa: ASSEQGIGGTEAF

j_gene: TRBJ1-5
v_gene: TRBV6-2/TRBV6-3
len: 11
CDR3aa: ASSPQGALPQH

j_gene: TRBJ2-1
v_gene: TRBV6-1
len: 12
CDR3aa: ASSDPGLGKEQF

j_gene: TRBJ2-7
v_gene: TRBV3-1/TRBV3-2
len: 13
CDR3aa: ASSQDGRGSREQY

j_gene: TRBJ1-2
v_gene: TRBV5-1
len: 12
CDR3aa: ASSLGPENYGYT

j_gene: TRBJ1-2
v_gene: TRBV3-1/TRBV3-2
len: 10
CDR3aa: ASSHTEGGYT

j_gene: TRBJ2-7
v_gene: TRBV7-2
len: 12
CDR3aa: ASSFQRYSYEQY